This TCR beta chain was identified in a study of T cells in Graves' hyperthyroidism and ophthalmopathy. For the study at large: Peripheral blood was taken when the disease was first diagnosed, before any treatment began. Study-wide results and caveats: Before onset, ophthalmopathy was predicted by the model a median around 6 months earlier. Within blood appeared most thyroid clonotypes that had expanded above 0.001.

On the basis of clinical symptoms, serum thyroxine and TRAb, thyroid ultrasound and orbital computed tomography, diagnoses were made. This clonotype has at least ten counts. Its specificity is unknown. CDR3 length: 16 residues. Trimming took off 0 bases at V and 5 bases at J, with 16 bases between the two ends. CDR1 and CDR2 (germline): LGHDT, YNNKEL (reference sequence). Authors of the study amplified TCR beta CDR3 regions from RNA transcripts. First-round RT-PCR with HTBI primers amplified the TCR CDR3 region. TCRdb re-called the multiplex PCR reads through MiXCR, storing one row per CDR3 protein. The sample has about 290,000 distinct CDR3 sequences; roughly 13% are singletons.

The chain links TRBV3-1 to TRBJ2-5; a weak D match, TRBD2 (6 bases). The TCR was taken from a woman aged 40 to 50 with Graves' hyperthyroidism. What was sequenced was blood. CDR3 in amino acids: CASSQEVTRGLETQYF. CDR3 DNA: TGTGCCAGCAGCCAAGAAGTGACTAGGGGTTTGGAGACCCAGTACTTC.